The 15 T cell receptor beta chains given below trace back to one sample, sequenced in a study of blood T cell repertoires in COVID-19. The protocol was immunoSEQ multiplex PCR, while the TCRdb copy is restricted to in-frame clones and leaves out a portion. The repertoire holds roughly 160,000 clones, with about four fifths as singletons. Sample: peripheral blood. These TCRs come from a woman of 80 years or more with active or convalescent COVID-19.

The chain couples TRBV7-8 to TRBJ2-7, with 12 positions matching TRBD2. Germline CDR1 is SGHVS and CDR2 is FQNEAQ. The CDR3 extends over 15 amino acids. Trimming removed 2 bases from V and 4 bases from J; junction bases left unmatched: 3. The CDR3 DNA reads TGTGCCAGCAGCTTACTAGCGGGGGGGGAATACGAGCAGTACTTC. Translated: CASSLLAGGEYEQYF. Full variable domain (missing parts from reference TRBV7-8 and TRBJ2-7): GAGVSQSPRYKVAKRGQDVALRCDPISGHVSLFWYQQALGQGPEFLTYFQNEAQLDKSGLPSDRFFAERPEGSVSTLKIQRTQQEDSAVYLCASSLLAGGEYEQYFGPGTRLTVT.

The V gene is TRBV6-5, the J gene TRBJ2-7; 8 positions match TRBD1. CDR1 and CDR2 from the germline V gene are MNHEY and SVGAGI. The V segment lost 0 bases and the J segment 1 base; nucleotides outside the gene matches: 5. The length of the CDR3 is 16 residues. This CDR3 is CASSYSWTGYSYEQYF. CDR3 nucleotides: TGTGCCAGCAGTTACTCTTGGACAGGGTATTCCTACGAGCAGTACTTC.

The chain couples TRBV29-1 to TRBJ1-2; 8 bases fit TRBD1. Germline V CDR1 and CDR2: SQVTM, ANQGSEA. This CDR3 contains 13 residues. J gave up 13 bases and V 6 bases, and 16 bases lay outside the gene matches. CDR3 region: CSVARLDRVVPTF. For the CDR3, the DNA is TGCAGCGTCGCGAGACTGGACAGGGTCGTGCCCACCTTC. Complete variable domain (other parts from reference TRBV29-1 and TRBJ1-2): SAVISQKPSRDICQRGTSLTIQCQVDSQVTMMFWYRQQPGQSLTLIATANQGSEATYESGFVIDKFPISRPNLTFSTLTVSNMSPEDSSIYLCSVARLDRVVPTFGSGTRLTVV.

The chain uses TRBV19 and TRBJ1-1; possible D gene TRBD1, 6 bases. Germline V CDR1 and CDR2: LNHDA, SQIVND (reference sequence). V was trimmed by 7 bases and J by 0 bases, leaving 15 bases between them. The CDR3 contains 15 residues. The CDR3, as DNA: TGTGCCAGTACCCCGGACAGAGGCATGAACACTGAAGCTTTCTTT. Translated: CASTPDRGMNTEAFF.

In its sample, this clone was seen once. This chain connects TRBV6-5 to TRBJ1-5; TRBD1 matches at 8 bases. Trimming at V came to 5 bases and at J to 3 bases, leaving 6 bases not matched to a gene. The CDR3 is 15 amino acids. From germline, CDR1 is MNHEY and CDR2 SVGAGI. The CDR3 bases are TGTGCCAGCAGTACGGGACAGGCGTCCAATCAGCCCCAGCATTTT. Amino acid sequence: CASSTGQASNQPQHF.

This chain links TRBV2 with TRBJ1-2; the D is unclear. Trimming cost V 6 bases and J 8 bases, with 19 bases left between them. The CDR3 is 14 amino acids. Germline V gene data show CDR1 as SNHLY and CDR2 as FYNNEI. For the CDR3, the DNA is TGTGCCAGCAGACGGGATGTTTCTAACGGGGGCTACACCTTC. This codes for CASRRDVSNGGYTF.

V usage is TRBV27 and J usage is TRBJ2-1; 8 bases agree with TRBD2. V shed 6 bases and J 4 bases; nucleotides not matched to a gene: 11. The CDR3 sequence is 16 residues long. The V gene's germline CDR1 is MNHEY and CDR2 SMNVEV (reference sequence). CDR3 amino acids: CASSTATGTRYNEQFF. CDR3 coding DNA: TGTGCCAGCAGCACGGCGACCGGGACTAGATACAATGAGCAGTTCTTC.

This clone showed up just once. The chain carries TRBV28 and TRBJ2-7; 12 bases are shared with TRBD2. V shed 4 bases, J shed 2 bases, and the junction held 3 bases outside the gene matches. The germline CDR1 and CDR2 sequences are MDHEN and SYDVKM. This CDR3 contains 15 residues. The CDR3 coding sequence is TGTGCCAGCAGTTACCGGACTAGCGGGGCCTACGAGCAGTACTTC. The encoded protein is CASSYRTSGAYEQYF.

The chain uses TRBV20-1 and TRBJ1-3; unclear D gene. Trimming removed 6 bases at V and 4 bases at J, with 7 bases between. CDR1 DFQATT and CDR2 SNEGSKA come from the germline V gene (reference sequence). This CDR3 has 11 amino acids. The CDR3 DNA reads TGCAGTGCAACTCTGGGAAACACCATATATTTT. Encoded protein: CSATLGNTIYF.

This sequence joins TRBV2 and TRBJ2-7, with D possibly matching TRBD2 (5 bases). From germline, CDR1 is SNHLY and CDR2 FYNNEI. The CDR3 runs 14 residues. The V end lost 3 bases, the J end lost 3 bases, and 12 bases lay between the germline ends. The CDR3 region has the DNA TGTGCCAGCAGTGACTCTCGGGGAAACTACGAGCAGTACTTC. It codes for CASSDSRGNYEQYF.

Of note for this clone: A read error may account for a junction end that differs from germline. V gene TRBV5-6 combines with J gene TRBJ2-2; D might be TRBD2 (5 bases). The CDR3 covers 14 residues. CDR1 is SGHDT and CDR2 is YYEEEE in the germline V gene. The CDR3 reads CASSLGHYTGKLFF. The DNA for the CDR3 is TGTGCCAGCAGCTTGGGCCATTACACCGGGAAGCTGTTTTTT.

The genes are TRBV27 and TRBJ1-4; 10 bases are a match to TRBD1. Per the germline V gene, CDR1 is MNHEY and CDR2 is SMNVEV (reference sequence). The CDR3 contains 14 residues. V dropped 6 bases and J dropped 7; count of bases not matched to a gene: 5. The CDR3 DNA follows: TGTGCCAGCAGGGTGACAGGGGGCGGTGAAAAACTGTTTTTT. It translates to CASRVTGGGEKLFF.

The chain combines TRBV14 with TRBJ2-3; D unclear. The CDR3 consists of 13 residues. Trimming removed 4 bases from V and 3 bases from J, with 8 bases in between. Germline loops: CDR1 SGHDN, CDR2 FVKESK. The CDR3 protein is CASSRAITDTQYF. The CDR3 DNA is TGTGCCAGCAGCCGGGCCATAACAGATACGCAGTATTTT.

Turning to this clone: Other DNA sequences in this sample translate to the same CDR3. V usage is TRBV7-3 and J usage is TRBJ1-1; no firm D call. This CDR3 spans 13 amino acids. V lost 3 bases, J lost 2 bases, and 7 bases lay in between. Per the germline V gene, CDR1 is SGHTA and CDR2 is FQGTGA. CDR3 sequence reads: CASSLEVNTEAFF. Written as DNA, the CDR3 is TGTGCCAGCAGCTTGGAGGTAAACACTGAAGCTTTCTTT. Filled out from reference TRBV7-3 and TRBJ1-1, the complete variable domain reads GAGVSQTPSNKVTEKGKYVELRCDPISGHTALYWYRQSLGQGPEFLIYFQGTGAADDSGLPNDRFFAVRPEGSVSTLKIQRTERGDSAVYLCASSLEVNTEAFFGQGTRLTVV.

V is TRBV7-9 and J is TRBJ2-7; 8 nucleotides agree with TRBD1. Per germline, CDR1 SEHNR and CDR2 FQNEAQ (reference sequence). The V segment lost 0 bases and the J segment 1 base; nucleotides outside the gene matches: 8. The CDR3 spans 17 residues. CDR3 protein: CASSLAELHRGSYEQYF. The CDR3 DNA reads TGTGCCAGCAGCTTAGCGGAATTGCACAGGGGGTCCTACGAGCAGTACTTC.